These T cell receptor beta chains were read from a single sample in a study of a mutant IDH1 vaccine in newly diagnosed glioma. The table came from immunoSEQ multiplex PCR; TCRdb's copy has only in-frame clones and leaves some out. The data contain about 54,000 clones, approximately 80% of them singletons. The sequencing here drew on PBMCs, taken from a glioma patient treated with radiotherapy, temozolomide or both. These TCRs come from a man between 18 and 35 years old with glioma. The CDR3 runs from the conserved cysteine through the conserved F or W. The D gene is left open where the match is weak. Clone size is shown for a subset of rows, as once, few, many or a class of expanded clone.

j_call: TRBJ1-1
d_call: TRBD1
clone_size: .
v_call: TRBV7-2
cdr3_nt: TGTGCCAGCAGCCAAGGACAGGGTGGGCCTGAAGCTTTCTTT
cdr3_aa: CASSQGQGGPEAFF

j_call: TRBJ2-7
d_call: .
clone_size: once
v_call: TRBV7-9
cdr3_nt: TGTGCCAGCATCGTAACGGGGACTTCCTACGAGCAGTACTTC
cdr3_aa: CASIVTGTSYEQYF

j_call: TRBJ1-2
d_call: .
clone_size: .
v_call: TRBV6-1
cdr3_nt: TGTGCCAGCGTCCCTGGACGGGATTACTATGGCTACACCTTC
cdr3_aa: CASVPGRDYYGYTF

j_call: TRBJ1-5
d_call: .
clone_size: .
v_call: TRBV7-2
cdr3_nt: TGTGCCAGCAGCCGTACCGCGGGGCCCCAGCATTTT
cdr3_aa: CASSRTAGPQHF

j_call: TRBJ1-4
d_call: .
clone_size: .
v_call: TRBV5-4
cdr3_nt: TGTGCCAGCAGCCCCGGAGGGGAGCATGAAAAACTGTTTTTT
cdr3_aa: CASSPGGEHEKLFF

j_call: TRBJ2-3
d_call: .
clone_size: .
v_call: TRBV7-9
cdr3_nt: TGTGCCAGCAGCTCCCTTGGCGGAGATACGCAGTATTTT
cdr3_aa: CASSSLGGDTQYF

j_call: TRBJ1-4
d_call: TRBD1
clone_size: once
v_call: TRBV19
cdr3_nt: TGTGCCAGTACTGGGACAGGGTCGAATGAAAAACTGTTTTTT
cdr3_aa: CASTGTGSNEKLFF

j_call: TRBJ2-3
d_call: TRBD2
clone_size: .
v_call: TRBV7-9
cdr3_nt: TGTGCCAGCGGGACGCGGGGGAAGGGTTCAGATACGCAGTATTTT
cdr3_aa: CASGTRGKGSDTQYF

j_call: TRBJ1-1
d_call: TRBD1
clone_size: .
v_call: TRBV6-5
cdr3_nt: TGTGCCACTAGCTACCGGGACAGCCTTGAAGCTTTCTTT
cdr3_aa: CATSYRDSLEAFF

j_call: TRBJ1-1
d_call: TRBD1
clone_size: few
v_call: TRBV9
cdr3_nt: TGTGCCAGCAGCGAGCAATTGGGGACAGGTGAAGCTTTCTTT
cdr3_aa: CASSEQLGTGEAFF

j_call: TRBJ1-5
d_call: TRBD1
clone_size: .
v_call: TRBV7-8
cdr3_nt: TGTGCCAGCAGCCCGCAGCTGGACAGGGCACAGCCCCAGCATTTT
cdr3_aa: CASSPQLDRAQPQHF

j_call: TRBJ1-1
d_call: .
clone_size: once
v_call: TRBV6-1
cdr3_nt: TGTGCCAGCAGTCACGCCGGGGGGGGCCCCACTGAAGCTTTCTTT
cdr3_aa: CASSHAGGGPTEAFF

j_call: TRBJ1-2
d_call: .
clone_size: few
v_call: TRBV7-9
cdr3_nt: TGTGCCAGCAGCTTCCACTATGGCTACACCTTC
cdr3_aa: CASSFHYGYTF

j_call: TRBJ1-2
d_call: .
clone_size: .
v_call: TRBV18
cdr3_nt: TGTGCCAGCTCACCACTAAGGCCCAGGGGTTATGGCTACACCTTC
cdr3_aa: CASSPLRPRGYGYTF

j_call: TRBJ1-2
d_call: .
clone_size: .
v_call: TRBV5-6
cdr3_nt: TGTGCCAGCAGCTTCACCCCCAGGAATGGCTACACCTTC
cdr3_aa: CASSFTPRNGYTF

j_call: TRBJ1-3
d_call: .
clone_size: .
v_call: TRBV30
cdr3_nt: TGTGCCTGGACCTCCGGGATACGAGGAAACACCATATATTTT
cdr3_aa: CAWTSGIRGNTIYF

j_call: TRBJ2-3
d_call: .
clone_size: once
v_call: TRBV7-9
cdr3_nt: TGTGCCAGCAGCTTTGGATGGCTAAGCACAGATACGCAGTATTTT
cdr3_aa: CASSFGWLSTDTQYF

j_call: TRBJ2-7
d_call: .
clone_size: once
v_call: TRBV12-5
cdr3_nt: TGTGCTAGTGGTTCCCAGGGAAAACGGGCGGAGCAGTACTTC
cdr3_aa: CASGSQGKRAEQYF

j_call: TRBJ2-7
d_call: .
clone_size: .
v_call: TRBV29-1
cdr3_nt: TGCAGCGTTGGAGTTAGCTGGGAGCAGTACTTC
cdr3_aa: CSVGVSWEQYF

j_call: TRBJ2-4
d_call: .
clone_size: .
v_call: TRBV9
cdr3_nt: TGTGCCAGCAGCGTAGGGGTGACTGTCAATAACATTCAGTACTTC
cdr3_aa: CASSVGVTVNNIQYF

j_call: TRBJ2-4
d_call: .
clone_size: once
v_call: TRBV2
cdr3_nt: TGTGCCAGCAACGCTGGGGCCGGAACGCTAGCCAAAAACATTCAGTACTTC
cdr3_aa: CASNAGAGTLAKNIQYF

j_call: TRBJ1-2
d_call: TRBD1
clone_size: .
v_call: TRBV14
cdr3_nt: TGTGCCAGCAGACGGACAGGCTATGGCTACACCTTC
cdr3_aa: CASRRTGYGYTF

j_call: TRBJ2-2
d_call: TRBD2
clone_size: .
v_call: TRBV19
cdr3_nt: TGTGCCAGTAGTATAGCGACTAGCGACACCGGGGAGCTGTTTTTT
cdr3_aa: CASSIATSDTGELFF

j_call: TRBJ2-4
d_call: TRBD2
clone_size: few
v_call: TRBV30
cdr3_nt: TGTGCCTGGAGTGTCTGGACTAGCGGGGGGCCTCATGGAAACATTCAGTACTTC
cdr3_aa: CAWSVWTSGGPHGNIQYF

j_call: TRBJ1-2
d_call: .
clone_size: .
v_call: TRBV5-1
cdr3_nt: TGCGCCAGCAGCGTGGACAGTTACTATGGCTACACCTTC
cdr3_aa: CASSVDSYYGYTF

j_call: TRBJ2-7
d_call: .
clone_size: .
v_call: TRBV6-5
cdr3_nt: TGTGCCAGCAGTTACGGGGACCACTACGAGCAGTACTTC
cdr3_aa: CASSYGDHYEQYF

j_call: TRBJ2-5
d_call: TRBD1
clone_size: .
v_call: TRBV5-4
cdr3_nt: TGTGCCAGCAGCTCGGTGGACAGGGAGGAGACCCAGTACTTC
cdr3_aa: CASSSVDREETQYF

j_call: TRBJ1-4
d_call: .
clone_size: .
v_call: TRBV6-1
cdr3_nt: TGTGCCAGCAGTGAAGCGTTAACAACTAATGAAAAACTGTTTTTT
cdr3_aa: CASSEALTTNEKLFF

j_call: TRBJ2-7
d_call: .
clone_size: .
v_call: TRBV7-9
cdr3_nt: TGTGCCAGCAGCTTAGGCCTCGATAGACAGACGGCCTACGAGCAGTACTTC
cdr3_aa: CASSLGLDRQTAYEQYF

j_call: TRBJ1-5
d_call: .
clone_size: .
v_call: TRBV4-2
cdr3_nt: TGTGCCAGCAGCCAAGATCTAGGGGATAGCAATCAGCCCCAGCATTTT
cdr3_aa: CASSQDLGDSNQPQHF

j_call: TRBJ1-4
d_call: .
clone_size: .
v_call: TRBV10-3
cdr3_nt: TGTGCCATCAGTGAGCGGGGTACAACTAATGAAAAACTGTTTTTT
cdr3_aa: CAISERGTTNEKLFF

j_call: TRBJ1-1
d_call: .
clone_size: .
v_call: TRBV4-3
cdr3_nt: TGCGCCAGCAGCCGATCTTTGATAGGAATGAACACTGAAGCTTTCTTT
cdr3_aa: CASSRSLIGMNTEAFF

j_call: TRBJ1-3
d_call: .
clone_size: .
v_call: TRBV18
cdr3_nt: TGTGCCAGCTCACCACCGGGAGGAAACACCATATATTTT
cdr3_aa: CASSPPGGNTIYF

j_call: TRBJ1-3
d_call: .
clone_size: .
v_call: TRBV9
cdr3_nt: TGTGCCAGCACCTCAGGAGGGTCCCTTTTCTCTGGAAACACCATATATTTT
cdr3_aa: CASTSGGSLFSGNTIYF

j_call: TRBJ1-2
d_call: TRBD1
clone_size: .
v_call: TRBV2
cdr3_nt: TGTGCCAGCAGTGGGGACAGGGTTGGCTATGGCTACACCTTC
cdr3_aa: CASSGDRVGYGYTF

j_call: TRBJ1-2
d_call: .
clone_size: .
v_call: TRBV27
cdr3_nt: TGTGCCACTAGGGCTTTAATGGGGCCTTTCTATGGCTACACCTTC
cdr3_aa: CATRALMGPFYGYTF

j_call: TRBJ1-2
d_call: TRBD1
clone_size: .
v_call: TRBV7-2
cdr3_nt: TGTGCCAGCAGCTATCAGGGGGGATATGGCTACACCTTC
cdr3_aa: CASSYQGGYGYTF

j_call: TRBJ1-1
d_call: .
clone_size: .
v_call: TRBV7-9
cdr3_nt: TGTGCCAGCAGCCCCCGACACGAGAACACTGAAGCTTTCTTT
cdr3_aa: CASSPRHENTEAFF

j_call: TRBJ2-2
d_call: .
clone_size: .
v_call: TRBV5-1
cdr3_nt: TGCGCCAGCAGCTTAGAAGGGGGGACAAACACCGGGGAGCTGTTTTTT
cdr3_aa: CASSLEGGTNTGELFF

j_call: TRBJ1-5
d_call: TRBD1
clone_size: once
v_call: TRBV19
cdr3_nt: TGTGCCAGTAGCTTGACAGGGACTCAGCCCCAGCATTTT
cdr3_aa: CASSLTGTQPQHF

j_call: TRBJ1-1
d_call: .
clone_size: .
v_call: TRBV2
cdr3_nt: TGTGCCAGCATGACTGACGGGGGCCGCGGCACTGAAGCTTTCTTT
cdr3_aa: CASMTDGGRGTEAFF

j_call: TRBJ1-2
d_call: .
clone_size: .
v_call: TRBV5-6
cdr3_nt: TGTGCCAGCAGCCCGGGCGAGTGGGGACGCGGCTACACCTTC
cdr3_aa: CASSPGEWGRGYTF

j_call: TRBJ2-7
d_call: TRBD2
clone_size: .
v_call: TRBV10-3
cdr3_nt: TGTGCCATCAGTGGAGCGGGAGACTACGAGCAGTACTTC
cdr3_aa: CAISGAGDYEQYF

j_call: TRBJ1-5
d_call: .
clone_size: few
v_call: TRBV18
cdr3_nt: TGTGCCAGTCAACAGGGAAATCAGCCCCAGCATTTT
cdr3_aa: CASQQGNQPQHF